This TCR beta chain was sequenced in a study of CD8+CD57+ T cells in acquired aplastic anemia. Study in general: The study obtained an average of roughly 3 ug of DNA from sorted CD4+ and CD8+ cells. The average read count for CD4+ cells in healthy donors was 9 million to 14 million. Study-wide findings and caveats: Patients and controls shared approximately 28 CD8+ CDR3 sequences. The study found no significant CD8+ Simpson's diversity difference between patients and controls.

A note on this clonotype: The antigen remains unidentified.

The V and J ends lost 6 bases and 16 bases respectively, with 15 bases between them. Per germline, CDR1 WNHNN and CDR2 SYGVQD (reference sequence). The CDR3 extends over 11 amino acids. Genomic DNA templated the TCR beta VDJ and CDR3 profiling. TCRdb recomputed calls from the reads with MiXCR, one row per CDR3 protein. The sample lists around 180,000 distinct CDR3 sequences, just under 65% occurring once. Sequenced input: sorted CD4+, CD8+, or CD8+CD57+ T cells (not recorded which) from PBMCs. V and J are TRBV10-1 and TRBJ1-4; TRBD1 might be the D (5 bases). This sequence was found in a human donor in good health. CDR3 nucleotides: TGCGCCAGCAGAGCCGACAGAGGGGAGTTTTTT. Its protein product is CASRADRGEFF.